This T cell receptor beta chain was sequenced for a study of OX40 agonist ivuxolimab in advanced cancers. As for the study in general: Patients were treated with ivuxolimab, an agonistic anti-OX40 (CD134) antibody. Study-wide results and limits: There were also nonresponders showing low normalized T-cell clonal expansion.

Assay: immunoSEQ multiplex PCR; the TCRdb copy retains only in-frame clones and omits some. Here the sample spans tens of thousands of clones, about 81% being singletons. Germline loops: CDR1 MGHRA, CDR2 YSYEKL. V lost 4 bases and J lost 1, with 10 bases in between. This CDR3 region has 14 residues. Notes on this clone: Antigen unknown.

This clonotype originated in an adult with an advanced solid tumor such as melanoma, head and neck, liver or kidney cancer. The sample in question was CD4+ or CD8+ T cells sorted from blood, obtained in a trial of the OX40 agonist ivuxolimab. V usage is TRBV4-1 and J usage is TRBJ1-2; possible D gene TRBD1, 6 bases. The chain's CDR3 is CASSPGQINYGYTF. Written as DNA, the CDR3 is TGCGCCAGCAGCCCCGGACAGATTAACTATGGCTACACCTTC.